These 28 T cell receptor beta chains share one sample of origin, sequenced in a study of neurological immune-mediated disorders. TCRdb re-analysed the 5' RACE reads in MiXCR, keeping a single row per CDR3 protein. The profile shows fewer than 25,000 distinct CDR3 sequences, around an eighth of them singletons. Sample: PBMCs. The receptors derive from an older woman with HTLV-1-associated myelopathy (HAM/TSP).

In this sample, this clonotype turned up many times. The chain links TRBV20-1 to TRBJ2-7; D gene ambiguous. Trimming removed 2 bases from V and 0 bases from J, with 11 bases in between. The CDR3 totals 14 residues. CDR1 is DFQATT, CDR2 SNEGSKA, per germline (reference sequence). CDR3 sequence: CSARPLTGSYEQYF. Written as DNA, the CDR3 is TGCAGTGCTAGACCGCTGACCGGCTCCTACGAGCAGTACTTC.

This clonotype was counted many times. V usage is TRBV6-4 and J usage is TRBJ2-3, with 12 bases identical to TRBD2. The CDR3 totals 15 residues. With V trimmed by 5 bases and J by 3 bases, 3 bases remained unmatched. In germline, CDR1 is MRHNA, CDR2 SNTAGT. Here the CDR3 DNA reads TGTGCCAGCAGTAGGGGACTAGCGGGTACAGATACGCAGTATTTT. As protein: CASSRGLAGTDTQYF.

This clonotype came up many times. The rearrangement uses TRBV12-3 or TRBV12-4 and TRBJ2-2; 9 nucleotides line up with TRBD1. V trimming: 6 bases; J trimming: 4 bases; junction bases outside the gene matches: 6. The CDR3 has 15 residues. CDR3 residues: CASRSGQGITGELFF. The DNA for the CDR3 is TGTGCCAGCAGGTCGGGACAGGGAATCACCGGGGAGCTGTTTTTT.

This clonotype was found many times. The chain has TRBV24-1 and TRBJ2-7; D gene uncertain. Trimming cost V 3 bases and J 7 bases, with 9 bases left between them. CDR1 and CDR2 from the germline V gene are KGHDR and SFDVKD. The CDR3 has 12 amino acids. DNA for the CDR3: TGTGCCACCAGTGATCCCTTGGGGGAGCAGTACTTC. Amino acid sequence: CATSDPLGEQYF.

The CDR3, as DNA: TGTGCCAGCTCACCGGCCGGCACCTCCTACGAGCAGTACTTC. This encodes CASSPAGTSYEQYF. The chain joins TRBV18 to TRBJ2-7; no clear D gene. Germline V gene lookup returns CDR1 KGHSH and CDR2 LQKENI. The CDR3 covers 14 residues. V lost 3 bases, J lost 0 bases, and 9 bases lay in between.

The table lists this clonotype with many counts. V usage is TRBV20-1 and J usage is TRBJ2-7; D is unresolved. The V end was cut by 3 bases, the J end by 2 bases, with 14 bases between. The CDR3 has 14 amino acids. Germline CDR1 and CDR2: DFQATT and SNEGSKA (reference sequence). CDR3 sequence reads: CSARSGAIPYEQYF. CDR3 nucleotides: TGCAGTGCTAGGTCCGGAGCTATTCCCTACGAGCAGTACTTC.

The table lists this clonotype with many counts. The chain uses TRBV27 and TRBJ2-3; 8 bases match TRBD2. This CDR3 spans 17 amino acids. After removal of 6 bases from V and 4 bases from J, the junction contained 15 bases not matched to a gene. Germline V gene sequence: CDR1 MNHEY, CDR2 SMNVEV (reference sequence). The chain's CDR3 is CASRPPRGGRSPDTQYF. CDR3 in DNA: TGTGCCAGCAGACCCCCCCGGGGGGGGCGCAGCCCAGATACGCAGTATTTT.

This clonotype has at least ten counts. V and J are TRBV12-3 or TRBV12-4 and TRBJ2-2; D call uncertain. The CDR3 consists of 12 residues. Trimming removed 4 bases at V and 3 bases at J, with 3 bases between. Written as DNA, the CDR3 is TGTGCCAGCAGTTACTACACCGGGGAGCTGTTTTTT. Translated, it gives CASSYYTGELFF.

This clonotype was counted ten times or more. This sequence joins TRBV5-5 and TRBJ1-2; D gene unclear. Trimming removed 1 base at V and 6 bases at J, with 10 bases between. The CDR3 sequence is 13 residues long. The germline gives CDR1 SGHKS, CDR2 YYEKEE (reference sequence). The CDR3 DNA reads TGTGCCAGCAGCTTGCTGGGAGATCATGGCTACACCTTC. It specifies CASSLLGDHGYTF.

This clonotype was observed at least ten times. This chain joins TRBV3-1 and TRBJ2-1; tentatively, D is TRBD2 (6 bases). The germline V gene encodes CDR1 LGHDT and CDR2 YNNKEL (reference sequence). V dropped 0 bases and J dropped 1 base, with 10 bases sitting between them. CDR3 length: 16 amino acids. The CDR3 coding sequence is TGTGCCAGCAGCCAAGATCCCGGGGGATCCTACAATGAGCAGTTCTTC. Translated, it gives CASSQDPGGSYNEQFF.

Sample share makes this clonotype medium-sized. This chain uses TRBV5-1 with TRBJ1-2; weak D call: TRBD1 (6 bases). CDR3 size: 14 residues. V shed 3 bases and J shed 8 bases, with 17 bases lying between them. The germline V gene encodes CDR1 SGHRS and CDR2 YFSETQ. The chain's CDR3 is CASSSSGQGSGYTF. CDR3 DNA sequence: TGCGCCAGCAGCTCATCGGGGCAGGGGAGCGGCTACACCTTC.

In its sample, this clonotype was seen many times. The chain employs TRBV6-5 and TRBJ1-1; a possible D gene is TRBD1 (5 bases). This CDR3 spans 14 amino acids. Trimming removed 5 bases at V and 1 base at J, with 11 bases between. Germline assignment: CDR1 MNHEY and CDR2 SVGAGI. The CDR3 nucleotides read TGTGCCAGCAGTCCTAGACAGAAGAACACTGAAGCTTTCTTT. Its protein product is CASSPRQKNTEAFF.

The chain joins TRBV20-1 to TRBJ1-5; the match to TRBD1 covers 9 bases. V lost 5 bases, J lost 0 bases, and 5 bases stayed unmatched. The CDR3 covers 15 residues. CDR1 DFQATT and CDR2 SNEGSKA come from the germline V gene (reference sequence). The CDR3 protein is CSAGTGGPSNQPQHF. CDR3 DNA sequence: TGCAGTGCTGGAACAGGGGGCCCTAGCAATCAGCCCCAGCATTTT.

The gene calls are TRBV27 and TRBJ2-3; 7 bases align to TRBD1. Germline V gene data show CDR1 as MNHEY and CDR2 as SMNVEV (reference sequence). This CDR3 spans 13 amino acids. Losses at the gene ends were 2 bases for V and 4 bases for J; bases not matched to a gene: 0. CDR3 in DNA: TGTGCCAGCAGTTTACAGGGGGCAGATACGCAGTATTTT. Translated, it gives CASSLQGADTQYF.

In the case of this clonotype: Relative to the germline gene, one junction end is altered; a read error may explain this. This rearrangement joins TRBV18 to TRBJ2-7, with 11 bases fitting TRBD2. The CDR3 has 15 residues. Germline V gene sequence: CDR1 KGHSH, CDR2 LQKENI. The CDR3, as DNA: TGTGCCAGCTCACCCGGGACTAGCGGCACCTACGAGAAGTACTTC. Its protein is CASSPGTSGTYEKYF. Full variable domain (rest looked up from reference TRBV18 and TRBJ2-7): NAGVMQNPRHLVRRRGQEARLRCSPMKGHSHVYWYRQLPEEGLKFMVYLQKENIIDESGMPKERFSAEFPKEGPSILRIQQVVRGDSAAYFCASSPGTSGTYEKYFGPGTRLTVT.

This clonotype was picked up many times. This rearrangement joins TRBV6-2 or TRBV6-3 to TRBJ2-7; 9 positions agree with TRBD2. The CDR3 has 16 residues. Germline CDR1 reads MNHEY; CDR2 reads SVGEGT. J gave up 2 bases and V 6 bases, and 11 bases lay outside the gene matches. In DNA, the CDR3 is TGTGCCAGCAGCCAGCAGGTGGTAGCGGGGGCCTACGAGCAGTACTTC. This codes for CASSQQVVAGAYEQYF.

This clonotype was counted at least ten times. The rearrangement uses TRBV12-5 and TRBJ1-2; 7 nucleotides align to TRBD1. Germline CDR1 and CDR2: LGHNT and FRNRAP. The CDR3 spans 13 residues. Trimming removed 3 bases from V and 8 bases from J; junction bases left unmatched: 6. The CDR3 reads CASGFTGVQGYTF. The CDR3 nucleotides read TGTGCTAGTGGTTTTACAGGGGTCCAGGGCTACACCTTC.

This sequence joins TRBV24-1 and TRBJ2-6; TRBD1 might be the D (6 bases). Germline CDR1 KGHDR, CDR2 SFDVKD. The V and J ends lost 6 bases and 2 bases respectively, with 19 bases between them. The CDR3 is 18 amino acids. For the CDR3, the DNA is TGTGCCACCAGTTCCAAGGACGGACAGAGGGCTGGGGCCAACGTCCTGACTTTC. Protein sequence: CATSSKDGQRAGANVLTF.

The sample holds many counts of this clonotype. V is TRBV3-1 and J is TRBJ2-3; D gene unclear. The germline CDR1 and CDR2 sequences are LGHDT and YNNKEL (reference sequence). Trimming shortened V by 6 bases and J by 2 bases, and 12 bases separated the two germline ends. The CDR3 is 14 residues long. The CDR3 bases are TGTGCCAGCAGTCCCCTAGGCGACACAGATACGCAGTATTTT. Translated, it gives CASSPLGDTDTQYF.

As regards this clonotype: The junction does not match germline at one end; this may be a read error. V is TRBV20-1 and J is TRBJ2-2, with TRBD1 identical over 8 bases. CDR1 and CDR2 from the germline V gene are DFQATT and SNEGSKA (reference sequence). The CDR3 loop spans 14 amino acids. CDR3 sequence reads: CSAKRDRNTWELFF. For the CDR3, the DNA is TGCAGTGCTAAAAGGGACAGGAACACCTGGGAGCTATTTTTT.

This clonotype was counted ten times or more. The chain joins TRBV10-3 to TRBJ1-2; 9 bases fit TRBD1. The germline gives CDR1 ENHRY, CDR2 SYGVKD. V dropped 10 bases and J dropped 8; count of bases not matched to a gene: 17. This CDR3 spans 15 amino acids. The CDR3 nucleotides are TGTGCCACCGACGGACAGGGGACTGTCTTGGGGGGCTACACCTTC. Residues: CATDGQGTVLGGYTF.

This clonotype was observed at least ten times. The chain links TRBV3-1 to TRBJ1-3; D gene uncertain. CDR1 LGHDT and CDR2 YNNKEL come from the germline V gene (reference sequence). Trimming shortened V by 6 bases and J by 2 bases, and 11 bases separated the two germline ends. The CDR3 extends over 14 amino acids. The CDR3 bases are TGTGCCAGCAGATACGGACGGGCTGGAAACACCATATATTTT. It translates to CASRYGRAGNTIYF.

This clonotype was detected many times. The chain employs TRBV19 and TRBJ1-2, with 7 bases identical to TRBD1. Germline lookup yields CDR1 LNHDA and CDR2 SQIVND (reference sequence). V dropped 5 bases and J dropped 2; count of bases not matched to a gene: 5. The CDR3 extends over 14 amino acids. The CDR3 sequence: CASSPRQGNYGYTF. The CDR3 nucleotides are TGTGCCAGTAGTCCCCGACAGGGAAACTATGGCTACACCTTC.

Points on this clonotype: An end of the junction differs from the germline gene, which may be a read error. This chain links TRBV12-3 or TRBV12-4 with TRBJ2-5; D is undetermined. The CDR3 runs to 12 residues. The DNA for the CDR3 is TGTTCCAGCAGCAGGCTCCAAGAGACCCATTACTTC. It encodes CSSSRLQETHYF.

The genes are TRBV3-1 and TRBJ2-3; TRBD1 matches 11 bases. Trimming cost V 3 bases and J 2 bases; bases outside gene matches: 10. The CDR3 covers 18 residues. Germline V gives CDR1 LGHDT, CDR2 YNNKEL (reference sequence). The CDR3 region is CASSHPQGTGGFTDTQYF. CDR3 DNA: TGTGCCAGCAGCCATCCCCAAGGGACAGGGGGTTTCACAGATACGCAGTATTTT.

The table lists this clonotype with many counts. This rearrangement joins TRBV29-1 to TRBJ1-1; a possible D gene is TRBD1 (5 bases). V shed 3 bases and J shed 4 bases, with 9 bases lying between them. Germline CDR1 SQVTM, CDR2 ANQGSEA. CDR3 length: 12 amino acids. The CDR3 DNA reads as TGCAGCGTTGAGTCGGGGCCCACTGAAGCTTTCTTT. Translated: CSVESGPTEAFF. Complete variable domain (other parts from reference TRBV29-1 and TRBJ1-1): SAVISQKPSRDICQRGTSLTIQCQVDSQVTMMFWYRQQPGQSLTLIATANQGSEATYESGFVIDKFPISRPNLTFSTLTVSNMSPEDSSIYLCSVESGPTEAFFGQGTRLTVV.

At least ten counts were recorded for this clonotype. The chain recombines TRBV27 with TRBJ2-7; 10 bases agree with TRBD1. Germline V gene sequence: CDR1 MNHEY, CDR2 SMNVEV (reference sequence). This CDR3 spans 15 amino acids. V trimming: 9 bases; J trimming: 2 bases; junction bases outside the gene matches: 10. CDR3: CASNFRDRGAYEQYF. In nucleotides, the CDR3 is TGTGCCAGTAACTTCCGGGACAGGGGCGCCTACGAGCAGTACTTC.

The V call is TRBV7-3, the J call TRBJ1-1; D is undetermined. Between the trimmed V and J ends, which lost 3 bases and 4 bases, there was a span of 6 bases. CDR3 size: 12 residues. Germline V lookup: CDR1 SGHTA, CDR2 FQGTGA. The CDR3: CASSFLGTEAFF. The CDR3 DNA sequence: TGTGCCAGCAGCTTTTTGGGCACTGAAGCTTTCTTT.